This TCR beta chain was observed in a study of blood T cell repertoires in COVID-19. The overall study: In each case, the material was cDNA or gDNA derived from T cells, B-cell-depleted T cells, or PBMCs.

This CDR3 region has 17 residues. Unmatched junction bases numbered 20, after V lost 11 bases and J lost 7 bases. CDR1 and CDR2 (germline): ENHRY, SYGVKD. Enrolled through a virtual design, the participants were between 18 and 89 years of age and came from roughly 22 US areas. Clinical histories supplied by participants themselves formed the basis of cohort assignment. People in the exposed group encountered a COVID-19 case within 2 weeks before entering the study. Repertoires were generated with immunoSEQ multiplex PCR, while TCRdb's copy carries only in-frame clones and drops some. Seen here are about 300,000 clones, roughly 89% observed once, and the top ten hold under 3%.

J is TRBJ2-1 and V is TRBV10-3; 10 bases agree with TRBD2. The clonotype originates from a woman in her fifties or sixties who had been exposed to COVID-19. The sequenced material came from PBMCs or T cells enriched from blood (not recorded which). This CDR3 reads CASRAAPGLASVNEQFF. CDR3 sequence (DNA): TGTGCCTCCCGGGCGGCGCCGGGACTAGCGTCGGTGAATGAGCAGTTCTTC.